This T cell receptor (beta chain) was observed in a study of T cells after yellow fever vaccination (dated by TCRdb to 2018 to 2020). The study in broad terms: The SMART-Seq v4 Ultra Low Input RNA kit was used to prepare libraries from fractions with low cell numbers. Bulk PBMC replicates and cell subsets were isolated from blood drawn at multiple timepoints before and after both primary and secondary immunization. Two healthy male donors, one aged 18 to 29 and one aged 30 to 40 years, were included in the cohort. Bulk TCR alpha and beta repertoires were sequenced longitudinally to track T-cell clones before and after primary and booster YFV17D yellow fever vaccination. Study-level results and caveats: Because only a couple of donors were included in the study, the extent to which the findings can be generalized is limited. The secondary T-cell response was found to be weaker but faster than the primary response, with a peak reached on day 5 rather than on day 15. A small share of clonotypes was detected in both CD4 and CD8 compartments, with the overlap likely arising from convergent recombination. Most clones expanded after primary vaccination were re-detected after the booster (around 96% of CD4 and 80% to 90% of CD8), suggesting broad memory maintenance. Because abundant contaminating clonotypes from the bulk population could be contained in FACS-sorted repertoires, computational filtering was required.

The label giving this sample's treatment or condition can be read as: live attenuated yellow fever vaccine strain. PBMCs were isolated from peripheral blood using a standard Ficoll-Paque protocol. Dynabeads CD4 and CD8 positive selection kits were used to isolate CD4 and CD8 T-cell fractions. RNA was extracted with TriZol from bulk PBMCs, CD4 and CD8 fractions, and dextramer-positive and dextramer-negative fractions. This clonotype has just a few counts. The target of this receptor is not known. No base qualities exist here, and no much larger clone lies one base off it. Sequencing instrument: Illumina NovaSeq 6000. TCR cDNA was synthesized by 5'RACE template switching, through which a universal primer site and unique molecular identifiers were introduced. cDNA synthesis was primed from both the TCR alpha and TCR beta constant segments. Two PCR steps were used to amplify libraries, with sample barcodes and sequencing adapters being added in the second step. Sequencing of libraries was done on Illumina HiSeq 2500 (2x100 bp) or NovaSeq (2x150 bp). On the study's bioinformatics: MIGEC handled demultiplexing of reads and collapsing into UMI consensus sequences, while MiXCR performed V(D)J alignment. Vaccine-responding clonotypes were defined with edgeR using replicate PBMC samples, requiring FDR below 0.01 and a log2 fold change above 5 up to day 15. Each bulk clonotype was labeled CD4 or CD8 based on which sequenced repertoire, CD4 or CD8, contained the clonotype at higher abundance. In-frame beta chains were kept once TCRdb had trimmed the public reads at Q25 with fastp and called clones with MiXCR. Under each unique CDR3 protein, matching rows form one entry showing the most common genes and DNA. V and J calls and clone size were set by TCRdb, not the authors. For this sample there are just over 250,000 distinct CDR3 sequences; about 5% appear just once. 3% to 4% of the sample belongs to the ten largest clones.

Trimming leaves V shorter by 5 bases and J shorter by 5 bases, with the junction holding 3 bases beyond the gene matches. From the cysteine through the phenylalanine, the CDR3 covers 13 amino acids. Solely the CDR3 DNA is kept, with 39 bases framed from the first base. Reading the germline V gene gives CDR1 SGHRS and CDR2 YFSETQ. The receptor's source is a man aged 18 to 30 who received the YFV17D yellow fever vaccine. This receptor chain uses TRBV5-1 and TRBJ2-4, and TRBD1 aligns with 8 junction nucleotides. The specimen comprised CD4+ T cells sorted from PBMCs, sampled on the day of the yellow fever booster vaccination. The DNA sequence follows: TGCGCCAGCAGTCTGACAGGGGAAAACATTCAGTACTTC. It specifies CASSLTGENIQYF. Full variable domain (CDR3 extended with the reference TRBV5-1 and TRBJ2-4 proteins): KAGVTQTPRYLIKTRGQQVTLSCSPISGHRSVSWYQQTPGQGLQFLFEYFSETQRNKGNFPGRFSGRQFSNSRSEMNVSTLELGDSALYLCASSLTGENIQYFGAGTRLSVL.